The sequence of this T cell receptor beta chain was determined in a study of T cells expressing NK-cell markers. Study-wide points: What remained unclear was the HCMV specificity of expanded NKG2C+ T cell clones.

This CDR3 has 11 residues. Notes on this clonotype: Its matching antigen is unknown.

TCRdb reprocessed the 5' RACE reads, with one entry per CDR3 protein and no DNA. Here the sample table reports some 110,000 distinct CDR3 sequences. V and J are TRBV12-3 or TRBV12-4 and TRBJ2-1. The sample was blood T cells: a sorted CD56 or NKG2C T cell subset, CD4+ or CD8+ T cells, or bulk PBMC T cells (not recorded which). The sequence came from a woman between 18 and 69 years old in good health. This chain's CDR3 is CASKYFNEQFF.